The TCR beta chain under discussion was sequenced for a study of T cells in Graves' hyperthyroidism and ophthalmopathy. The wider study: Initial diagnosis, before any treatment, was when peripheral blood was collected. Study-level points and caveats: Most thyroid clonotypes expanded above 0.001 were also detected in blood.

The trim removed 5 bases at V and 2 bases at J, leaving 7 bases unmatched. This CDR3 region has 15 residues. Germline lookup yields CDR1 SEHNR and CDR2 FQNEAQ (reference sequence). Any patient presenting with uncontrolled infection, other autoimmune disease, pregnancy or lactation was left out. Regions amplified from RNA transcripts were the TCR beta CDR3 regions. TCR CDR3 regions were first amplified by RT-PCR with HTBI primers. TCRdb passed the multiplex PCR reads through MiXCR, listing each CDR3 protein once. Of over 400,000 distinct CDR3 sequences in the sample, roughly 14% are singletons; the top ten hold roughly an eighth. There are many counts of this clonotype. No antigen is known for it.

The chain links TRBV7-9 to TRBJ2-3; 7 bases are a match to TRBD1. What was sequenced was blood. This sequence was found in a man between 18 and 35 years old with Graves' ophthalmopathy. CDR3 bases: TGTGCCAGCAGCCGAGGGGACAGATCCACAGATACGCAGTATTTT. Its translation is CASSRGDRSTDTQYF.